This T cell receptor beta chain was recovered during a study of long-term antiretroviral therapy in people with HIV (dated by TCRdb to between 2021 and 2024). About the study as a whole: The earliest samples were collected roughly a decade before the 2015 WHO recommendation for immediate ART, at a time when ART was usually postponed until CD4 counts fell. A retrospective serial study tested whether changes in peripheral blood TRB repertoire composition and diversity were associated with ART initiation and durable HIV suppression. From some 27 adults with confirmed HIV infection, the cohort provided 150 to 200 cryopreserved PBMC samples, gathered serially across a mean of around six years (range 1-12). About 35% of the 30 participants with HIV were female. No cross-contamination during QIAcube processing was seen in test extractions of a monoclonal T-cell line run alongside approximately 36 polyclonal samples. Study-wide conclusions, independent of this receptor: ART initiation was associated with a significant increase in TRB diversity, but diversity stayed significantly below transplant donor controls even after long-term ART. CDR3 length ranges in HIV repertoires were narrower than in controls, and network structure suggested an antigen-experienced repertoire with only a slight naive shift after ART. Because pre-ART samples had limited cell numbers, profiling was done on unsorted PBMC rather than on sorted CD4+ and CD8+ T cells. The repertoire was dominated across all time points by expanded TRB clones identified before ART initiation, although this dominance was seen to fluctuate and to decrease in many PLHIV after ART. The samples were dated from about 2003 to 2018, and the ART regimens that were used may be less effective than current ART regimens. Since PBMC availability was limited, sequencing covered only the TCR beta chain, with no alpha chain pairing. Inferences about post-ART repertoire changes were limited because no data were available on ART adherence, viral resistance or therapy changes.

Taken from cysteine to phenylalanine, the CDR3 has 14 residues. Only CDR3 DNA remains: 42 bases, in frame from the first base. Clipping removes 0 bases from V and 4 bases from J, with 0 as the unmatched junction base count. The germline V gene supplies CDR1 LGHNA and CDR2 YSLEER. To note about this clone: This receptor's antigen is unknown. No base quality information exists; no much larger clone differs at one position.

Participants were included only if at least one PBMC sample before ART initiation and at least two post-ART samples were available. Treatment was received in the United States of America by all participants with HIV. Cryopreserved samples of about 0.95-11 million PBMC were thawed and washed before DNA extraction. At the time of the earliest PBMC sample, participants with HIV were aged between roughly 20 and 60 years. Each participant contributed PBMC samples from 1-4 timepoints before ART initiation and 2-8 timepoints after ART initiation, with a median of 7 samples. For every participant, serial HIV viral load, CD4+ T-cell count, ART history and demographic data were obtained. Using a Qiagen kit on a QIAcube, genomic DNA was extracted from unsorted PBMC, with samples processed in batches of 12. The immunoSEQ hsTCRB v3.0 assay was used at survey level resolution to sequence the TRB variable region. TRB sequencing targeted a depth of about 40,000-50,000 T-cell genomes per sample. TRB libraries were pooled and sequenced on an Illumina MiSeq using a v3 150-cycle kit. The original methods were these. Repertoire analysis was performed in R inside a reproducible Nextflow workflow that covered QC, data transformation and analysis. LymphoSeq2, an R package for exploring AIRR-Seq data, was used to implement the custom analyses. Four samples yielding fewer than 5000 total TRB sequences were excluded, leaving approximately 190 analyzed HIV repertoires. Of the 180 to 200 retained HIV repertoires, 59 were collected before and around 130 after ART initiation. Each repertoire was downsampled to 5000 TRB nucleotide sequences, and summary statistics were averaged across 100 downsampling iterations. The analysis kept only TRB sequences whose CDR3 regions were at least seven amino acids long. Diversity was assessed using a clonality score derived from Shannon entropy and using the Gini coefficient. Repertoire networks linked the top 5000 CDR3 amino acid sequences whenever two sequences differed by an edit distance of one. Antigen specificity groups and MHC restriction were predicted for TRB CDR3 amino acid sequences with GLIPH2. CDR3 amino acid sequences were matched against VDJdb and McPAS-TCR to flag known CMV, EBV, HIV or tissue antigen associations. Pre-ART, post-ART and control groups were compared with Wilcoxon signed-rank tests and Holm-Bonferroni correction. TCRdb carries this immuneACCESS record with in-frame sequences only. Its versions omit some clonotypes, under half of them owing to an unresolved V gene in the studies checked, with the rest unexplained. That table furnishes V, J and clone size, whereas the DNA furnished D and trimming. Here the sample has 30,000 to 35,000 clones; roughly 80% occur a single time. The top ten constitute 7.9% of the sample.

This sequence originates from a young man with HIV. The rearranged segments are TRBV4-3 and TRBJ2-1; TRBD1 agrees with 7 junctional bases. The material was unsorted PBMCs, obtained 0.4 years before starting antiretroviral therapy. Here the CDR3 is given as CASSQEGQYNEQFF. The nucleotide sequence is given as TGCGCCAGCAGCCAAGAGGGACAGTACAATGAGCAGTTCTTC.